A single sample is the source of the 2 T cell receptor beta chains below, sequenced in a study of T cell responses to AZD1222 COVID-19 vaccine listed by TCRdb under 2021. The library relied on the immunoSEQ multiplex PCR assay. What TCRdb holds here is the immuneACCESS table cut down to in-frame rearrangements. Part of the clones is not present; checked against another copy, under half of the missing clones reflect an unresolved V gene, and the others are unexplained. For this sample there are roughly 15,000 clones; about four fifths appear just once. More than 13% of the sample lies in the top ten. This specimen's time point label, interpreted: about 28 days (+/-7) after the second vaccine dose. The starting material was peripheral blood, obtained 28 days after the second AZD1222 dose. All receptors come from an adult who received the AZD1222 COVID-19 vaccine.

Written as DNA, the CDR3 is TGTGCCAGCAGTAGAGGGACAGCCTCCTACGAGCAGTACTTC. Translation gives CASSRGTASYEQYF. The chain combines TRBV6-5 with TRBJ2-7, with 7 bases fitting TRBD1. This CDR3 comprises 14 residues. V shed 5 bases and J 0 bases; nucleotides not matched to a gene: 4. Germline-derived CDR1 and CDR2 are MNHEY and SVGAGI.

The chain couples TRBV25-1 to TRBJ1-2, with 7 bases aligning to TRBD1. Germline values: CDR1 MGHDK, CDR2 SYGVNS. The length of the CDR3 is 13 residues. J lost 1 base, V lost 6 bases, and 2 bases had no gene match. The CDR3 protein is CASSRDSNYGYTF. The DNA for the CDR3 is TGTGCCAGCAGCAGGGACAGTAACTATGGCTACACCTTC.